This T cell receptor (beta chain) is from a study of blood T cell repertoires in COVID-19. Study summary: Researchers got acute and convalescent COVID-19 samples from the United States, Italy and Spain. PBMCs, B-cell-depleted T cells, or T cells provided the cDNA or gDNA that made up the material.

This CDR3 spans 17 amino acids. In germline, CDR1 is SGHNT, CDR2 YYREEE (reference sequence). V was clipped by 0 bases and J by 0 bases, with 13 bases between them. Original analysis: Estimation of nucleated cell counts was performed using reference gene primer amplification. Some clones are missing from TCRdb's copy, which holds only in-frame ones; the method was immunoSEQ multiplex PCR. The D gene and trimming were derived from the DNA, and the V and J assignments and clone size from that table. Of roughly 200,000 clones in the sample, around 79% were seen once. This receptor was taken from a man in his fifties who had recovered from COVID-19. What was sequenced was peripheral blood. The chain carries TRBV5-4 and TRBJ2-1; D is perhaps TRBD2 (6 bases). The CDR3 region has the DNA TGTGCCAGCAGCTTGGCCTATGGGGGGAGCTCCTACAATGAGCAGTTCTTC. Its translation: CASSLAYGGSSYNEQFF.